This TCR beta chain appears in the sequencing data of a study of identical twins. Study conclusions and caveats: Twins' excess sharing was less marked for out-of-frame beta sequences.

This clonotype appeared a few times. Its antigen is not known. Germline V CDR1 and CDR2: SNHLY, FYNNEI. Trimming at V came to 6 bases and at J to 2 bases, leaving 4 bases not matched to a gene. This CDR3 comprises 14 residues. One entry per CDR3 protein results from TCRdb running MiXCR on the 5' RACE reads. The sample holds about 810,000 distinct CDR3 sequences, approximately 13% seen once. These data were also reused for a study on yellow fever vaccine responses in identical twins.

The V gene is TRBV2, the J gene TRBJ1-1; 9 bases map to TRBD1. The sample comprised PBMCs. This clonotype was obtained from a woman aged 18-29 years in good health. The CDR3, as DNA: TGTGCCAGCAGCGGGGACAGGGAAAACACTGAAGCTTTCTTT. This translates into CASSGDRENTEAFF.